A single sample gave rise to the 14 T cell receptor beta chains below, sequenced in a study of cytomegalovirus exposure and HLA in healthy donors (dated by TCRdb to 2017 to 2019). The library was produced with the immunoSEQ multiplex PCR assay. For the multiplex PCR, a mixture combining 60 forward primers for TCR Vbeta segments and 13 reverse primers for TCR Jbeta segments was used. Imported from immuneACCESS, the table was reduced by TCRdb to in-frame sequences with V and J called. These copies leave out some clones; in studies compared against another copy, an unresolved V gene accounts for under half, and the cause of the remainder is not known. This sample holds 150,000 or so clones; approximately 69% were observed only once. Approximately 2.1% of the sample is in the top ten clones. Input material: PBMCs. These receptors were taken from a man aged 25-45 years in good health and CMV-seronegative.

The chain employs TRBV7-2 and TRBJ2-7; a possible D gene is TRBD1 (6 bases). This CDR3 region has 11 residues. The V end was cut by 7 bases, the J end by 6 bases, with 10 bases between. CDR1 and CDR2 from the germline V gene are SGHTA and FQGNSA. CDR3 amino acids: CASKGVGEQYF. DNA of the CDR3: TGTGCCAGCAAGGGGGTAGGCGAGCAGTACTTC.

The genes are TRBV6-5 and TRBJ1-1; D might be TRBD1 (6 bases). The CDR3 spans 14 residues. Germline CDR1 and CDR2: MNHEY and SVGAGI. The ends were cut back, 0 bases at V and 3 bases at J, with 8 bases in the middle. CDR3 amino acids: CASSYSWTDTEAFF. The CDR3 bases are TGTGCCAGCAGTTACTCGTGGACAGACACTGAAGCTTTCTTT.

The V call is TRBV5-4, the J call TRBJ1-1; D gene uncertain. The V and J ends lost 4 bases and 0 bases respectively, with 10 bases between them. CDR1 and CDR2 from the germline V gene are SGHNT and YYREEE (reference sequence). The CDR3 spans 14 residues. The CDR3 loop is CASSPYGVNTEAFF. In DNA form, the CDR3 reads TGTGCCAGCAGCCCGTACGGGGTGAACACTGAAGCTTTCTTT.

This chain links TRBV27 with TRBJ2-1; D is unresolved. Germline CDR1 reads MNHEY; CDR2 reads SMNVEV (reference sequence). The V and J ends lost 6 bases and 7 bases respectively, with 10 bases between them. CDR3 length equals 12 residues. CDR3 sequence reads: CASSKTGNEQFF. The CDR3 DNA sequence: TGTGCCAGCAGCAAGACTGGGAATGAGCAGTTCTTC.

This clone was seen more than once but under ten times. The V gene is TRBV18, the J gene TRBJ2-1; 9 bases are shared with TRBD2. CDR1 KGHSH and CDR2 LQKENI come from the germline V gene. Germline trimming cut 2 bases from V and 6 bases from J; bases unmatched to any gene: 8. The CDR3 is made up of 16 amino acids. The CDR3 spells CASSPLRTSVGNEQFF. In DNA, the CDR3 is TGTGCCAGCTCACCATTACGGACTAGCGTAGGCAATGAGCAGTTCTTC. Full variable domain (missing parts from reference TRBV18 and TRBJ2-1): NAGVMQNPRHLVRRRGQEARLRCSPMKGHSHVYWYRQLPEEGLKFMVYLQKENIIDESGMPKERFSAEFPKEGPSILRIQQVVRGDSAAYFCASSPLRTSVGNEQFFGPGTRLTVL.

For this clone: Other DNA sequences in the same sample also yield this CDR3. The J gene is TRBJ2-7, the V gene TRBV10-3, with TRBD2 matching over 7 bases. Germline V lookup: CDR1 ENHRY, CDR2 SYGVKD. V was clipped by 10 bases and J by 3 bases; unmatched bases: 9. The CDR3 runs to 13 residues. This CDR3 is CATLGGANYEQYF. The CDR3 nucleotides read TGTGCCACCCTGGGAGGGGCCAACTACGAGCAGTACTTC.

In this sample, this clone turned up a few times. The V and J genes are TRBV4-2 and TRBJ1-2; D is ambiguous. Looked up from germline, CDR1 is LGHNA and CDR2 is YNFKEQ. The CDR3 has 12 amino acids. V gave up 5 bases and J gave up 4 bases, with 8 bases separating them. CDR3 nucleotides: TGTGCCAGCAGCGGCCCCATCTATGGCTACACCTTC. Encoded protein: CASSGPIYGYTF.

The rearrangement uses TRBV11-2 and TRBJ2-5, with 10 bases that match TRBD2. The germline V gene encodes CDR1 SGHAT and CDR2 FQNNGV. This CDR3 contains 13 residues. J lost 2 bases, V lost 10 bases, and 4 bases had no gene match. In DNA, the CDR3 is TGTGCCACCCAGGGACTAGCGCAAGAGACCCAGTACTTC. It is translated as CATQGLAQETQYF. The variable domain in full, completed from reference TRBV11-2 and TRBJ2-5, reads EAGVAQSPRYKIIEKRQSVAFWCNPISGHATLYWYQQILGQGPKLLIQFQNNGVVDDSQLPKDRFSAERLKGVDSTLKIQPAKLEDSAVYLCATQGLAQETQYFGPGTRLLVL.

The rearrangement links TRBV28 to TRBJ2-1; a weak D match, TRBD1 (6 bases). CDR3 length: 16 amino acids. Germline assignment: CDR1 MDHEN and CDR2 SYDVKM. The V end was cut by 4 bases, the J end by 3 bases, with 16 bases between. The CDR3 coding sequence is TGTGCCAGCAGTTCGGGTCTGGGGGCAGACTACAATGAGCAGTTCTTC. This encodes CASSSGLGADYNEQFF.

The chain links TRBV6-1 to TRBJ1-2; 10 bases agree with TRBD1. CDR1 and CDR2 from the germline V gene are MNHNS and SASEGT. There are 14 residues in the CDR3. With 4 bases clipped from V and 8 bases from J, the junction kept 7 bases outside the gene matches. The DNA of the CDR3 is TGTGCCAGCAGTGCTGACAGGGGGCTTCGGGGCTACACCTTC. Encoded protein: CASSADRGLRGYTF.

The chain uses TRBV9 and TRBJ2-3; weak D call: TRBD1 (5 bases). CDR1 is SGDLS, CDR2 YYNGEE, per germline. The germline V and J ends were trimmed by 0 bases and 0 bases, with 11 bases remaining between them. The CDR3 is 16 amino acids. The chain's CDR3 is CASSVEATASTDTQYF. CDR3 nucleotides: TGTGCCAGCAGCGTAGAAGCGACAGCTAGCACAGATACGCAGTATTTT.

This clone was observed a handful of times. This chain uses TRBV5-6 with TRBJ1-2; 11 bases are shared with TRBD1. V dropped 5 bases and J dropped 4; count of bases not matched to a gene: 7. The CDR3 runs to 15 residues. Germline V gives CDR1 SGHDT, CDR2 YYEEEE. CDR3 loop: CASRATGQGVYGYTF. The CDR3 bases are TGTGCCAGCAGGGCGACGGGACAGGGGGTCTATGGCTACACCTTC.

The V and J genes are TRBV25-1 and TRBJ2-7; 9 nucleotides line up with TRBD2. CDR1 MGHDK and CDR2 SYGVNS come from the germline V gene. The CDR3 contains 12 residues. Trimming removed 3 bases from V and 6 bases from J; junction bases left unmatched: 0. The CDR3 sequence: CASSETSGEQYF. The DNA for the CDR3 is TGTGCCAGCAGTGAGACTAGCGGCGAGCAGTACTTC.

In nucleotides, the CDR3 is TGTGCCAGCAGCGTAGCGCCAGGGTATACAGATACGCAGTATTTT. Its translation is CASSVAPGYTDTQYF. The chain uses TRBV9 and TRBJ2-3; weak D call: TRBD1 (5 bases). CDR3 length: 15 amino acids. Germline-derived CDR1 and CDR2 are SGDLS and YYNGEE. Trimming shortened V by 0 bases and J by 3 bases, and 11 bases separated the two germline ends.